The rows below give T cell receptor beta chains drawn from one sample of a study of blood T cell repertoires in COVID-19. Sequencing used immunoSEQ multiplex PCR; TCRdb keeps in-frame clones, though not all of them. Found here are roughly 99,000 clones, 75% to 95% of them singletons; the top ten hold 1% to 1.5%. The sample comprised peripheral blood. The receptors were gathered from a woman in her thirties with acute or convalescent COVID-19. Both conserved end residues are part of each CDR3. Fields, in order: J gene, V gene, D gene, clone size, CDR3 protein, CDR3 DNA. A D gene is named only where the DNA matches it firmly. Clone size is stated in some rows and not others, as once, few, many or a class when expanded.

TRBJ1-5	TRBV7-2	TRBD1	-	CASSLGTGFYQPQHF	TGTGCCAGCAGCCTCGGGACAGGTTTTTATCAGCCCCAGCATTTT
TRBJ2-1	TRBV19	TRBD2	-	CATKPGGSYNEQFF	TGTGCCACCAAACCGGGGGGCTCCTACAATGAGCAGTTCTTC
TRBJ2-3	TRBV9	TRBD2	-	CASSTYRTSGADTQYF	TGTGCCAGCAGCACTTATCGGACTAGCGGCGCTGATACGCAGTATTTT
TRBJ1-1	TRBV5-4	-	-	CASSPGQNTEAFF	TGTGCCAGCAGCCCGGGACAGAACACTGAAGCTTTCTTT
TRBJ1-1	TRBV5-1	-	-	CASSLDPRGEWQNTEAFF	TGCGCCAGCAGCTTGGACCCCCGGGGGGAATGGCAGAACACTGAAGCTTTCTTT
TRBJ2-1	TRBV3-1/TRBV3-2	TRBD2	-	CASSPGGSGSHNEQFF	TGTGCCAGCAGCCCGGGGGGCAGCGGGAGCCACAATGAGCAGTTCTTC
TRBJ2-3	TRBV6-5	TRBD1	-	CASRSIQGSDTQYF	TGTGCCAGCAGGAGTATACAGGGGTCAGATACGCAGTATTTT
TRBJ2-5	TRBV27	-	-	CASSLSPWAETQYF	TGTGCCAGCAGTTTATCCCCCTGGGCGGAGACCCAGTACTTC
TRBJ2-1	TRBV24-1	TRBD2	-	CATSDIAGGGEQFF	TGTGCCACCAGTGATATAGCGGGAGGGGGTGAGCAGTTCTTC
TRBJ1-5	TRBV15	TRBD1	-	CATSRATGTARRNQPQHF	TGTGCCACCAGCAGGGCTACCGGGACAGCGAGGCGAAATCAGCCCCAGCATTTT
TRBJ1-1	TRBV7-2	-	-	CASSLSRDSTEAFF	TGTGCCAGCAGCTTGTCCAGGGATAGCACTGAAGCTTTCTTT
TRBJ1-4	TRBV4-3	TRBD1	-	CASSRDRGGEKLFF	TGCGCCAGCAGCCGAGACAGGGGAGGGGAAAAACTGTTTTTT
TRBJ2-7	TRBV9	-	once	CASSVGLPSRYEQYF	TGTGCCAGCAGCGTAGGACTACCCAGCCGTTACGAGCAGTACTTC
TRBJ1-1	TRBV7-2	-	-	CASSLDGVSMNTEAFF	TGTGCCAGCAGCTTAGACGGGGTCAGCATGAACACTGAAGCTTTCTTT
TRBJ2-7	TRBV6-5	TRBD2	-	CASSQPGLAREQYF	TGTGCCAGCAGTCAACCGGGACTAGCGAGGGAGCAGTACTTC
TRBJ2-1	TRBV7-8	-	-	CASSRVLSSYNEQFF	TGTGCCAGCAGCCGCGTCCTGAGCTCCTACAATGAGCAGTTCTTC
TRBJ1-1	TRBV5-6	-	-	CASSRNREAFF	TGTGCCAGCAGCCGGAACAGAGAGGCTTTCTTT
TRBJ2-1	TRBV19	-	-	CASSMRAGQNNEQFF	TGTGCCAGTAGTATGAGGGCGGGGCAAAACAATGAGCAGTTCTTC
TRBJ1-1	TRBV6-4	-	-	CASSDGGEAFF	TGTGCCAGCAGTGACGGGGGGGAAGCTTTCTTT
TRBJ2-7	TRBV6-2/TRBV6-3	-	-	CASSYFGEDYEQYF	TGTGCCAGCAGTTACTTCGGGGAAGACTACGAGCAGTACTTC
TRBJ1-4	TRBV4-2	TRBD1	-	CASSRGDREEKLFF	TGTGCCAGCAGCCGAGGGGACAGGGAAGAAAAACTGTTTTTT
TRBJ1-2	TRBV11-2	TRBD1	-	CASSSGQGDYGYTF	TGTGCCAGCAGCTCGGGACAGGGGGACTATGGCTACACCTTC
TRBJ1-1	TRBV7-2	TRBD1	-	CASSLAGFGQGSGEAFF	TGTGCCAGCAGCTTAGCGGGCTTCGGACAGGGAAGTGGTGAAGCTTTCTTT
TRBJ1-6	TRBV18	-	-	CASSPITAGYNSPLHF	TGTGCCAGCTCACCAATTACGGCAGGGTACAATTCACCCCTCCACTTT
TRBJ2-3	TRBV24-1	TRBD1	-	CATSDGDRGFDTQYF	TGTGCCACCAGTGATGGGGACAGGGGGTTTGATACGCAGTATTTT
TRBJ1-1	TRBV28	TRBD1	-	CASSLTVQTGDEAFF	TGTGCCAGCAGTTTAACGGTCCAAACAGGGGATGAAGCTTTCTTT
TRBJ1-1	TRBV3-1/TRBV3-2	-	-	CASSQARAEAFF	TGTGCCAGCAGCCAAGCCAGGGCTGAAGCTTTCTTT
TRBJ1-1	TRBV30	-	once	CAWNREDEAFF	TGTGCCTGGAACAGGGAAGATGAAGCTTTCTTT
TRBJ2-7	TRBV11-2	TRBD2	-	CASSLELAGVDEQYF	TGTGCCAGCAGCTTAGAGCTAGCGGGAGTAGACGAGCAGTACTTC
TRBJ1-5	TRBV6-2/TRBV6-3	-	once	CASSYELDSGVQDQPQHF	TGTGCCAGCAGTTACGAGTTGGATTCAGGGGTCCAGGATCAGCCCCAGCATTTT
TRBJ1-1	TRBV15	-	-	CATSRDQVRTEAFF	TGTGCCACCAGCAGAGACCAGGTCAGGACTGAAGCTTTCTTT
TRBJ1-3	TRBV12-3/TRBV12-4	-	-	CASRLSAGNTIYF	TGTGCCAGCAGGCTGTCGGCTGGAAACACCATATATTTT
TRBJ2-3	TRBV28	TRBD2	once	CASSRSAGAWQDTQYF	TGTGCCAGCAGTCGCTCGGCGGGAGCGTGGCAGGATACGCAGTATTTT
TRBJ2-5	TRBV4-3	TRBD1	-	CASSQQGTGQETQYF	TGCGCCAGCAGCCAACAGGGGACAGGGCAAGAGACCCAGTACTTC
TRBJ2-3	TRBV4-2	TRBD2	-	CASSQGEGSTDTQYF	TGTGCCAGCAGCCAAGGGGAGGGTAGCACAGATACGCAGTATTTT
TRBJ1-1	TRBV27	-	-	CASSGLAGAQKAFF	TGTGCCAGCAGTGGCCTTGCGGGGGCGCAGAAAGCTTTCTTT
TRBJ2-7	TRBV7-8	TRBD2	-	CASSLVPPTSGYEQYF	TGTGCCAGCAGCTTAGTACCCCCCACTAGCGGATACGAGCAGTACTTC
TRBJ2-2	TRBV2	-	once	CASSDTTGAGELFF	TGTGCCAGCAGCGATACTACGGGGGCCGGGGAGCTGTTTTTT
TRBJ2-7	TRBV19	-	-	CASSMSRADSTSGREQYF	TGTGCCAGTAGTATGTCTCGGGCGGACTCAACAAGCGGTCGGGAGCAGTACTTC
TRBJ1-2	TRBV19	-	-	CASSIGGFDGYTF	TGTGCCAGTAGTATTGGGGGGTTCGATGGCTACACCTTC
TRBJ2-7	TRBV11-2	TRBD2	-	CASRSIRTSERKEQYF	TGTGCCAGCAGATCTATCAGGACTAGTGAGAGGAAAGAGCAGTACTTC
TRBJ1-2	TRBV6-5	TRBD1	once	CASRTPGQSNYGYTF	TGTGCCAGCAGGACCCCGGGACAGAGTAACTATGGCTACACCTTC